This entry lists 7 T cell receptor beta chains sequenced from one sample in a study of chemoradiotherapy in HPV16-positive cancers. Generated by immunoSEQ multiplex PCR, the TCRdb table keeps only in-frame clones and is missing some. This sample has about 5,500 clones, with approximately 80% found just once. The material was obtained from a patient who underwent chemoradiotherapy. The origin of the receptors is a human donor with HPV-associated anogenital cancer.

This rearrangement joins TRBV7-2 to TRBJ2-5; 10 nucleotides align to TRBD2. Germline CDR1 and CDR2: SGHTA and FQGNSA. This CDR3 has 15 amino acids. Germline trimming cut 3 bases from V and 4 bases from J; bases unmatched to any gene: 5. CDR3 DNA: TGTGCCAGCAGCTTGATGGCTAGCGGGGGAGAGACCCAGTACTTC. This encodes CASSLMASGGETQYF.

The CDR3 loop is CASSEFYPPTVPGKETQYF. The CDR3 DNA reads TGTGCCAGCAGTGAATTTTATCCCCCGACCGTCCCCGGGAAAGAGACCCAGTACTTC. The genes are TRBV6-1 and TRBJ2-5; tentatively, D is TRBD2 (5 bases). CDR1 and CDR2 (germline): MNHNS, SASEGT. Trimming took off 2 bases at V and 3 bases at J, with 25 bases between the two ends. The CDR3 is 19 residues long.

The CDR3 DNA reads TGTGCCAGCTCCCCCTCGGGGGCGGGGGACGGGGCCAACGTCCTGACTTTC. It is translated as CASSPSGAGDGANVLTF. The chain is built from TRBV18 and TRBJ2-6; maybe TRBD2 (7 bases). V was clipped by 6 bases and J by 4 bases, with 19 bases between them. The CDR3 covers 17 residues. Germline CDR1 KGHSH, CDR2 LQKENI.

This chain uses TRBV6-1 with TRBJ1-2, with D possibly matching TRBD1 (5 bases). The CDR3 spans 13 residues. Germline assignment: CDR1 MNHNS and CDR2 SASEGT. V shed 8 bases and J shed 4 bases, with 14 bases lying between them. CDR3 DNA: TGTGCCAGCGGTGCTTCAGGGACCTATGGCTACACCTTC. This sequence encodes CASGASGTYGYTF.

The V call is TRBV19, the J call TRBJ2-7; D is possibly TRBD1 or TRBD2 (5 bases each). Germline CDR1 LNHDA, CDR2 SQIVND (reference sequence). This CDR3 contains 15 residues. The ends were cut back, 5 bases at V and 2 bases at J, with 16 bases in the middle. The CDR3 region is CASSRSGTGTYEQYF. The DNA for the CDR3 is TGTGCCAGTAGTCGATCCGGGACGGGAACCTACGAGCAGTACTTC.

The chain carries TRBV9 and TRBJ2-3, with 11 bases matching TRBD2. This CDR3 region has 16 residues. Germline V lookup: CDR1 SGDLS, CDR2 YYNGEE. The ends lost 4 bases at V and 2 bases at J; junction bases unmatched: 6. DNA for the CDR3: TGTGCCAGCAGCCCCCTAGCGGGGGGAATCACAGATACGCAGTATTTT. Its translation: CASSPLAGGITDTQYF.

This chain connects TRBV18 to TRBJ1-4, with 8 positions matching TRBD1. The CDR3 is 14 amino acids. The germline CDR1 and CDR2 sequences are KGHSH and LQKENI. The V and J ends lost 3 bases and 8 bases, in that order; junction bases with no gene match: 5. DNA of the CDR3: TGTGCCAGCTCACCTAGCAGGGGGCTGGAAAAACTGTTTTTT. Its protein is CASSPSRGLEKLFF.